This entry features one T cell receptor (beta chain) sequence. Its specificity is unknown. Looked up from germline, CDR1 is SGHTA and CDR2 is FQGTGA. Unmatched junction bases numbered 17, after V lost 5 bases and J lost 10 bases. The CDR3 is 16 residues long. TCRdb analysed the PCR reads with MiXCR anew, one entry per CDR3 protein. The repertoire holds more than 450,000 distinct CDR3 sequences, with over 20% as singletons. These data belong to a study of molecular identifiers for immune sequencing clone quantification. Whole-study context: Four of five splits of RNA from approximately 22,000 or 94,000 naive CD8 cells were sequenced in replicates. Study conclusions and caveats: Clones above 20 RNA copies held over 98% of effector molecules, under 1% in naive cells.

The V call is TRBV7-3, the J call TRBJ2-1; 7 bases line up with TRBD2. This TCR derives from a human donor in good health. Some libraries in this study had Jurkat cell RNA spiked in. The sequencing input was naive CD8+ T cells from blood, with Jurkat cell RNA spiked in. Sample subset: FACS-sorted CD8+CD4-CCR7+CD45RA+ naive T cells. The CDR3 region is CASSPLVSGSFGEQFF. CDR3 coding DNA: TGTGCCAGCAGCCCCTTGGTTAGCGGGTCTTTCGGGGAGCAGTTCTTC.